The 8 T cell receptor beta chains given below trace back to one sample, sequenced in a study of blood T cell repertoires in COVID-19. Profiled with immunoSEQ multiplex PCR; TCRdb holds only in-frame clones, not every one. The sample has approximately 110,000 clones, 70% to 85% seen once; the top ten hold more than 0.65%. Source material: peripheral blood. Receptors originate from a human donor with acute or convalescent COVID-19. The donor label of this sample is uncertain.

The J gene is TRBJ2-2, the V gene TRBV5-1, with D uncertain. The CDR3 contains 14 residues. Germline V gene data show CDR1 as SGHRS and CDR2 as YFSETQ. Trimming removed 0 bases from V and 4 bases from J, with 7 bases in between. The CDR3 loop reads CASSLVGTTGELFF. CDR3 in DNA: TGCGCCAGCAGCTTGGTTGGCACCACCGGGGAGCTGTTTTTT.

The J gene is TRBJ2-1, the V gene TRBV19; 7 bases match TRBD1. The V gene end was trimmed by 5 bases and the J gene end by 9 bases; junction bases not matched to a gene: 4. This CDR3 has 12 amino acids. The V gene's germline CDR1 is LNHDA and CDR2 SQIVND (reference sequence). The CDR3 coding sequence is TGTGCCAGTAGTTTTACAGGGGTTGAGCAGTTCTTC. It translates to CASSFTGVEQFF.

For the CDR3, the DNA is TGTGCCTGGAGTGTTGGCAGCGCCTACGAGCAGTACTTC. Its protein product is CAWSVGSAYEQYF. This chain links TRBV30 with TRBJ2-7; no reliable D call. The germline V and J ends were trimmed by 0 bases and 2 bases, with 8 bases remaining between them. The CDR3 sequence is 13 residues long. In germline, CDR1 is GTSNPN, CDR2 SVGIG (reference sequence).

The V gene is TRBV27, the J gene TRBJ1-1, with a possible D match to TRBD1 (6 bases). Germline V gene sequence: CDR1 MNHEY, CDR2 SMNVEV (reference sequence). Between the trimmed V and J ends, which lost 0 bases and 1 base, there was a span of 33 bases. This CDR3 has 23 amino acids. This CDR3 is CASSLSIYSLPPLYRAPNTEAFF. CDR3 sequence (DNA): TGTGCCAGCAGTTTATCAATTTACAGTCTCCCACCCCTTTACAGGGCCCCGAACACTGAAGCTTTCTTT.

The rearrangement joins TRBV9 to TRBJ2-3, with 13 bases identical to TRBD2. The CDR3 contains 20 residues. CDR1 is SGDLS and CDR2 is YYNGEE in the germline V gene. After removal of 0 bases from V and 2 bases from J, the junction contained 12 bases not matched to a gene. The CDR3 is CASSVATGTSGTFDTDTQYF. The DNA of the CDR3 is TGTGCCAGCAGCGTAGCAACGGGGACTAGCGGGACCTTTGACACAGATACGCAGTATTTT.

This sequence joins TRBV5-1 and TRBJ2-3; 13 positions match TRBD2. The V gene's germline CDR1 is SGHRS and CDR2 YFSETQ. The CDR3 length is 15 residues. The junction had 3 bases not matched to a gene; V was cut back by 6 bases and J by 2 bases. This CDR3 is CASKGLAGHTDTQYF. The CDR3 nucleotides read TGCGCCAGCAAGGGACTAGCGGGGCACACAGATACGCAGTATTTT.

This clone was detected many times. The chain couples TRBV5-1 to TRBJ2-7; 10 bases line up with TRBD1. V shed 4 bases and J 5 bases; nucleotides not matched to a gene: 9. The CDR3 sequence is 15 residues long. Germline values: CDR1 SGHRS, CDR2 YFSETQ. The CDR3 DNA sequence: TGCGCCAGCAGCAATTTGGGACAGGGGAGCAACGAGCAGTACTTC. It codes for CASSNLGQGSNEQYF. Variable domain in full (rest from reference TRBV5-1 and TRBJ2-7): KAGVTQTPRYLIKTRGQQVTLSCSPISGHRSVSWYQQTPGQGLQFLFEYFSETQRNKGNFPGRFSGRQFSNSRSEMNVSTLELGDSALYLCASSNLGQGSNEQYFGPGTRLTVT.

DNA for the CDR3: TGTGCCAGCAGCTCCCGGACAGATGCGGGGGGCACTGAAGCTTTCTTT. Translated, it gives CASSSRTDAGGTEAFF. The rearrangement uses TRBV5-5 and TRBJ1-1; a weak D match, TRBD1 (6 bases). The CDR3 has 16 residues. The V gene's germline CDR1 is SGHKS and CDR2 YYEKEE (reference sequence). V lost 3 bases, J lost 4 bases, and 19 bases lay in between.